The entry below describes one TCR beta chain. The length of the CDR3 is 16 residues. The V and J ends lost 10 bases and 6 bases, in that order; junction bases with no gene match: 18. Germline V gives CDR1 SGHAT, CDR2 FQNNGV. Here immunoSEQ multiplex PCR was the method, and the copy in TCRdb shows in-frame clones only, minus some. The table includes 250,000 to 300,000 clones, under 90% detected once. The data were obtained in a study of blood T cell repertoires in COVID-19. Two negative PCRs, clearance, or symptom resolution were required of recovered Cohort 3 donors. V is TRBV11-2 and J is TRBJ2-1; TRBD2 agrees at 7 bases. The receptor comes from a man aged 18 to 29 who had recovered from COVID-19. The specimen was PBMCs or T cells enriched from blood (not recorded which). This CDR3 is CATTNGGRGLSNEQFF. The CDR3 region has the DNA TGTGCCACTACAAATGGGGGGAGGGGATTGAGCAATGAGCAGTTCTTC.